This entry lists 22 T cell receptor beta chains sequenced from one sample in a study (dated by TCRdb to between 2020 and 2023). The library was obtained by the immunoSEQ multiplex PCR assay. The table was pulled from immuneACCESS by TCRdb, which kept in-frame rearrangements only. Such tables lose some clones; where checked, under half of the loss comes from unresolved V genes, and the rest has no known cause. Recorded for this sample are approximately 70,000 clones; 85% to 95% of them occurred a single time. Jointly, the top ten make up 4% to 4.5% of the sample. The material sequenced was PBMCs. The source of these receptors is a man aged 40-50 years with rheumatoid arthritis.

The chain uses TRBV9 and TRBJ2-1, with TRBD1 matching 10 bases. Per germline, CDR1 SGDLS and CDR2 YYNGEE. V dropped 0 bases and J dropped 10; count of bases not matched to a gene: 7. This CDR3 is built from 15 residues. The CDR3 protein is CASSVEGQGLREQFF. In DNA, the CDR3 is TGTGCCAGCAGCGTAGAGGGACAGGGGCTCCGGGAGCAGTTCTTC. The full variable domain, in which reference TRBV9 and TRBJ2-1 provide the parts outside the CDR3, is DSGVTQTPKHLITATGQRVTLRCSPRSGDLSVYWYQQSLDQGLQFLIQYYNGEERAKGNILERFSAQQFPDLHSELNLSSLELGDSALYFCASSVEGQGLREQFFGPGTRLTVL.

The CDR3 sequence: CASSRGTPGTANEKLFF. The DNA of the CDR3 is TGTGCCAGTAGTAGGGGGACTCCCGGTACGGCTAATGAAAAACTGTTTTTT. J is TRBJ1-4 and V is TRBV19; D might be TRBD1 (5 bases). The CDR3 loop spans 17 amino acids. With 4 bases removed from V and 3 bases from J, the gap between germline ends came to 18 bases. Germline CDR1 LNHDA, CDR2 SQIVND (reference sequence).

The J gene is TRBJ1-4, the V gene TRBV5-6; weak D call: TRBD1 (5 bases). V was clipped by 7 bases and J by 5 bases, with 12 bases between them. CDR1 and CDR2 from the germline V gene are SGHDT and YYEEEE. The CDR3 totals 13 residues. The CDR3 DNA reads as TGTGCCAGCGCCTCGGGGGGGAATGAAAAACTGTTTTTT. Protein: CASASGGNEKLFF.

The chain employs TRBV4-2 and TRBJ1-2; perhaps TRBD1 as D (5 bases). Germline lookup yields CDR1 LGHNA and CDR2 YNFKEQ. The V gene lost 1 base and the J gene lost 6 bases, with 12 bases spanning the gap. This CDR3 has 14 residues. The CDR3 region has the DNA TGTGCCAGCAGCCAAGTGGCAGGGTCGGATGGCTACACCTTC. Amino acids: CASSQVAGSDGYTF.

A remark on this clone: A junction boundary mismatches the germline segment, possibly from a read error. The chain has TRBV13 and TRBJ2-7, with D unclear. This CDR3 spans 8 amino acids. Germline values: CDR1 PRHDT, CDR2 FYEKMQ (reference sequence). CDR3 sequence: CASPPTDF. The CDR3 bases are TGTGCCAGCCCACCGACGGACTTC.

This clone was found once. The J gene is TRBJ1-3, the V gene TRBV7-9; no reliable D call. The CDR3 is made up of 16 amino acids. V lost 0 bases and J lost 0, with 9 bases in between. The germline CDR1 and CDR2 sequences are SEHNR and FQNEAQ (reference sequence). The CDR3 here is CASSLAYGSSGNTIYF. DNA for the CDR3: TGTGCCAGCAGCTTAGCCTACGGGAGCTCTGGAAACACCATATATTTT.

This chain links TRBV12-3 or TRBV12-4 with TRBJ2-1; no firm D call. The CDR3 has 12 amino acids. Trimming removed 1 base from V and 4 bases from J, with 2 bases in between. CDR3 region: CASSLDYNEQFF. DNA for the CDR3: TGTGCCAGCAGTTTAGATTACAATGAGCAGTTCTTC.

The chain links TRBV27 to TRBJ2-3; 11 nucleotides match TRBD1. Looked up from germline, CDR1 is MNHEY and CDR2 is SMNVEV (reference sequence). CDR3 size: 16 residues. J was trimmed by 2 bases and V by 5 bases; bases with no gene match: 6. CDR3 residues: CASSPGTGGLTDTQYF. CDR3 DNA: TGTGCCAGCAGTCCCGGGACAGGGGGACTCACAGATACGCAGTATTTT.

This clone was recorded a few times. The chain recombines TRBV4-2 with TRBJ2-2; D gene unclear. Germline assignment: CDR1 LGHNA and CDR2 YNFKEQ. This CDR3 comprises 12 residues. Trimming removed 0 bases from V and 9 bases from J, with 5 bases in between. The CDR3 DNA reads as TGTGCCAGCAGCCAAGATCTTAGGGAGCTGTTTTTT. It is translated as CASSQDLRELFF.

The chain has TRBV7-6 and TRBJ2-2, with 7 bases matching TRBD1. CDR1 SGHVS and CDR2 FNYEAQ come from the germline V gene. The CDR3 consists of 16 residues. V gave up 5 bases and J gave up 6 bases; unmatched junction bases: 12. CDR3 nucleotide sequence: TGTGCCAGCAGCGTAGGCGGACAGGTACTGGCCGGGGAGCTGTTTTTT. Its translation is CASSVGGQVLAGELFF. Full variable domain (missing parts from reference TRBV7-6 and TRBJ2-2): GAGVSQSPRYKVTKRGQDVALRCDPISGHVSLYWYRQALGQGPEFLTYFNYEAQQDKSGLPNDRFSAERPEGSISTLTIQRTEQRDSAMYRCASSVGGQVLAGELFFGEGSRLTVL.

The CDR3 DNA sequence: TGCGCCAGCAGCGCGGGACAGAGTCGCTCTGGGGCCAACGTCCTGACTTTC. Protein sequence: CASSAGQSRSGANVLTF. The chain has TRBV5-1 and TRBJ2-6; D perhaps matches TRBD1 (7 bases). There are 17 residues in the CDR3. Germline V gene data show CDR1 as SGHRS and CDR2 as YFSETQ. The V and J ends lost 4 bases and 0 bases respectively, with 14 bases between them.

The chain employs TRBV5-4 and TRBJ2-7; 11 positions match TRBD1. The germline CDR1 and CDR2 sequences are SGHNT and YYREEE (reference sequence). This CDR3 comprises 14 residues. Trimming removed 2 bases from V and 7 bases from J; junction bases left unmatched: 5. This chain's CDR3 is CASSFRDRGFEQYF. The DNA for the CDR3 is TGTGCCAGCAGCTTCCGGGACAGGGGGTTTGAGCAGTACTTC. The full variable domain, in which reference TRBV5-4 and TRBJ2-7 provide the parts outside the CDR3, is ETGVTQSPTHLIKTRGQQVTLRCSSQSGHNTVSWYQQALGQGPQFIFQYYREEENGRGNFPPRFSGLQFPNYSSELNVNALELDDSALYLCASSFRDRGFEQYFGPGTRLTVT.

The V call is TRBV5-1, the J call TRBJ1-1; 8 bases fit TRBD1. Germline values: CDR1 SGHRS, CDR2 YFSETQ. The CDR3 contains 12 residues. Trimming took 4 bases from V and 8 from J; bases not matched to a gene: 4. Here the CDR3 reads CASSDYRGEAFF. CDR3 in DNA: TGCGCCAGCAGCGACTACAGGGGGGAAGCTTTCTTT.

The genes are TRBV19 and TRBJ2-3; D is uncertain. The germline V gene encodes CDR1 LNHDA and CDR2 SQIVND (reference sequence). Trimming shortened V by 3 bases and J by 0 bases, and 13 bases separated the two germline ends. The CDR3 spans 16 residues. CDR3: CASSIRTGYSTDTQYF. The CDR3 DNA sequence: TGTGCCAGTAGTATCCGGACGGGTTATAGCACAGATACGCAGTATTTT.

The chain has TRBV13 and TRBJ1-3; D uncertain. Germline V gene data show CDR1 as PRHDT and CDR2 as FYEKMQ (reference sequence). V gave up 0 bases and J gave up 8 bases, with 8 bases separating them. This CDR3 is built from 13 residues. The DNA of the CDR3 is TGTGCCAGCAGCTTAGGAGGGCTGGACACCATATATTTT. Its translation: CASSLGGLDTIYF.

The CDR3, as DNA: TGTGCCAGCAGCTTTGAAGGGAAAGAGACCCAGTACTTC. This gives the protein CASSFEGKETQYF. This chain uses TRBV5-4 with TRBJ2-5; D remains unclear. Between the trimmed V and J ends, which lost 2 bases and 3 bases, there was a span of 8 bases. Germline assignment: CDR1 SGHNT and CDR2 YYREEE (reference sequence). The CDR3 loop spans 13 amino acids.

The CDR3 loop reads CASSSGPSTEAFF. CDR3 nucleotide sequence: TGTGCCAGCAGTTCCGGACCTAGCACTGAAGCTTTCTTT. This sequence joins TRBV12-3 or TRBV12-4 and TRBJ1-1; D unclear. V dropped 4 bases and J dropped 4 bases, with 10 bases sitting between them. The CDR3 extends over 13 amino acids.

The rearrangement joins TRBV19 to TRBJ1-1, with D possibly TRBD1 on 6 matching bases. The germline gives CDR1 LNHDA, CDR2 SQIVND (reference sequence). Trimming pared 8 bases from V and 0 bases from J, leaving 19 bases between. The CDR3 sequence is 16 residues long. The CDR3 protein is CASRKGGGAMNTEAFF. The CDR3 DNA is TGTGCCAGTCGCAAGGGAGGGGGGGCAATGAACACTGAAGCTTTCTTT.

The chain links TRBV19 to TRBJ2-7, with 7 positions matching TRBD1. J was trimmed by 7 bases and V by 1 base; bases with no gene match: 13. The CDR3 sequence is 16 residues long. From germline, CDR1 is LNHDA and CDR2 SQIVND (reference sequence). The CDR3 loop is CASSIGTGQNLEEQYF. The CDR3 region has the DNA TGTGCCAGTAGTATAGGCACGGGACAGAACCTGGAGGAGCAGTACTTC.

The CDR3 DNA reads as TGTGCCAGTAGTATAGGGACGAACATTCAGTACTTC. Encoded protein: CASSIGTNIQYF. This chain joins TRBV19 and TRBJ2-4; no firm D call. The CDR3 covers 12 residues. Germline V gene lookup returns CDR1 LNHDA and CDR2 SQIVND (reference sequence). The V end lost 1 base, the J end lost 7 bases, and 5 bases lay between the germline ends.

A single count supports this clone. The V gene is TRBV19, the J gene TRBJ1-1; TRBD1 aligns across 8 bases. CDR1 and CDR2 from the germline V gene are LNHDA and SQIVND (reference sequence). V shed 5 bases and J 3 bases; nucleotides not matched to a gene: 2. The CDR3 consists of 13 residues. The CDR3 here is CASSLQGDTEAFF. CDR3 bases: TGTGCCAGTAGTCTACAGGGGGACACTGAAGCTTTCTTT.

The chain couples TRBV6-2 or TRBV6-3 to TRBJ2-7, with a weak D call TRBD2 (6 bases). The germline CDR1 and CDR2 sequences are MNHEY and SVGEGT. The CDR3 covers 15 residues. The ends were cut back, 6 bases at V and 3 bases at J, with 18 bases in the middle. CDR3 DNA: TGTGCCAGCAGCATAGGAAGGGACTTCCACTACGAGCAGTACTTC. It specifies CASSIGRDFHYEQYF.